The 14 T cell receptor beta chains given below trace back to one sample, sequenced in a study of regulatory T cells in long-lasting Graves disease. Time point specified: newly diagnosed GD, antithyroid drugs for less than 3 months. Isolated PBMC RNA provided the starting material for the TCR library. For TCR beta, libraries came from iRepertoire HTBI primers and Arm-PCR of CDR3 regions. TCRdb independently ran MiXCR on the multiplex PCR reads; one entry per CDR3 protein. The data show approximately 400,000 distinct CDR3 sequences, 15% seen once. The same sample was also studied in work on T cells in Graves' hyperthyroidism and ophthalmopathy.

Here the sequenced sample was peripheral blood mononuclear cells (PBMCs), taken at new diagnosis, from a patient treated with antithyroid drugs. The receptors come from a woman aged 25 to 39 with Graves disease.

The rearrangement joins TRBV5-4 to TRBJ1-1; tentative D call: TRBD1 (6 bases). The CDR3 runs to 15 residues. V dropped 0 bases and J dropped 1 base, with 10 bases sitting between them. CDR1 SGHNT and CDR2 YYREEE come from the germline V gene (reference sequence). In nucleotides, the CDR3 is TGTGCCAGCAGCTTGGTTACAGGGAGGAACACTGAAGCTTTCTTT. This translates into CASSLVTGRNTEAFF.

Ten or more counts support this clonotype. The chain carries TRBV6-2 or TRBV6-3 and TRBJ2-7; D is perhaps TRBD2 (5 bases). Trimming removed 2 bases at V and 4 bases at J, with 24 bases between. Germline loops: CDR1 MNHEY, CDR2 SVGEGT. This CDR3 has 18 residues. The CDR3 DNA reads as TGTGCCAGCAGTTACACGGCCGAGTGGGCCACCCGGGGTTACGAGCAGTACTTC. Translated: CASSYTAEWATRGYEQYF.

Ten or more counts support this clonotype. The V gene is TRBV5-1, the J gene TRBJ2-1; 8 nucleotides agree with TRBD2. The junction had 7 bases not matched to a gene; V was cut back by 7 bases and J by 10 bases. Germline V lookup: CDR1 SGHRS, CDR2 YFSETQ. The CDR3 is made up of 12 amino acids. In DNA, the CDR3 is TGCGCCAGCTTAAGGGCGGGAGGCGAGCAGTTCTTC. It is translated as CASLRAGGEQFF.

The gene calls are TRBV11-2 and TRBJ2-1; the match to TRBD2 covers 10 bases. CDR1 is SGHAT, CDR2 FQNNGV, per germline. The ends lost 5 bases at V and 0 bases at J; junction bases unmatched: 7. This CDR3 is built from 17 residues. The CDR3 reads CASSTRTSGSSYNEQFF. The CDR3 coding sequence is TGTGCCAGCAGCACCCGGACTAGCGGTAGCTCCTACAATGAGCAGTTCTTC.

This clonotype was detected many times. The V and J genes are TRBV6-1 and TRBJ2-5; D is tentatively TRBD1 or TRBD2 (5 bases each). CDR3 length: 14 amino acids. Trimming removed 4 bases from V and 4 bases from J, with 13 bases in between. CDR1 is MNHNS, CDR2 SASEGT, per germline. The CDR3 protein is CASSVRDQGETQYF. Written as DNA, the CDR3 is TGTGCCAGCAGTGTCCGGGACCAGGGAGAGACCCAGTACTTC.

The chain is built from TRBV10-3 and TRBJ2-7, with a possible D match to TRBD1 (5 bases). Per germline, CDR1 ENHRY and CDR2 SYGVKD. Trimming left V 11 bases short and J 1 base short, with 12 bases between. The CDR3 totals 12 residues. The CDR3 sequence: CALGAGSYEQYF. The DNA of the CDR3 is TGTGCCCTCGGAGCAGGGTCCTACGAGCAGTACTTC.

This clonotype appeared many times. The rearrangement uses TRBV4-1 and TRBJ1-5, with a tentative D call TRBD1 (6 bases). V lost 0 bases and J lost 3, with 9 bases in between. This CDR3 contains 15 residues. Per the germline V gene, CDR1 is MGHRA and CDR2 is YSYEKL. CDR3 protein: CASSQEGGHNQPQHF. CDR3 DNA sequence: TGCGCCAGCAGCCAAGAGGGGGGGCACAATCAGCCCCAGCATTTT.

This chain uses TRBV5-1 with TRBJ2-7, with D maybe TRBD2 (5 bases). The CDR3 is 14 residues long. CDR1 and CDR2 from the germline V gene are SGHRS and YFSETQ. Deletions cut 9 bases from V and 2 bases from J, with 18 bases between. The CDR3 DNA reads TGCGCCACCGCGAGCGGAGAGACCGCCTACGAGCAGTACTTC. Translation: CATASGETAYEQYF.

This clonotype was recorded many times. CDR3: CATSDTVARGGLRTGELFF. Here the CDR3 DNA reads TGTGCCACCAGTGATACCGTGGCCAGGGGCGGGCTGAGGACCGGGGAGCTGTTTTTT. The chain combines TRBV24-1 with TRBJ2-2; the D gene is possibly TRBD1 (6 bases). This CDR3 is 19 amino acids long. The V end lost 3 bases, the J end lost 5 bases, and 24 bases lay between the germline ends. CDR1 and CDR2 (germline): KGHDR, SFDVKD.

In this sample, this clonotype turned up many times. This chain joins TRBV28 and TRBJ2-3, with TRBD2 matching over 9 bases. Germline loops: CDR1 MDHEN, CDR2 SYDVKM. The CDR3 consists of 16 residues. Trimming removed 3 bases from V and 5 bases from J; junction bases left unmatched: 9. The CDR3 here is CASSFPLAGLGDTQYF. Written as DNA, the CDR3 is TGTGCCAGCAGTTTCCCCCTAGCGGGATTAGGAGATACGCAGTATTTT.

With regard to this clonotype: A read error is likely here: a far larger clone is one base away. This chain uses TRBV3-1 with TRBJ2-7, with no clear D. The CDR3 length is 12 residues. Trimming shortened V by 2 bases and J by 7 bases, and 9 bases separated the two germline ends. Germline V gene lookup returns CDR1 LGHDT and CDR2 YNNKEL (reference sequence). CDR3 DNA sequence: TGTGCCAGCAGCCAACTGGTGGGTGAGCAGTACTTC. Encoded protein: CASSQLVGEQYF.

This clonotype occurred many times. The CDR3 protein is CASSEWGRPSYEQYF. Written as DNA, the CDR3 is TGTGCCAGCAGCGAGTGGGGGCGGCCATCCTACGAGCAGTACTTC. The rearrangement links TRBV2 to TRBJ2-7; maybe TRBD1 (6 bases). Trimming shortened V by 6 bases and J by 1 base, and 16 bases separated the two germline ends. The CDR3 runs to 15 residues. Per the germline V gene, CDR1 is SNHLY and CDR2 is FYNNEI.

Many counts were recorded for this clonotype. J is TRBJ2-4 and V is TRBV18; possibly TRBD1 for D (6 bases). The CDR3 is made up of 15 amino acids. V was cut by 6 bases and J by 1 base, with 13 bases left in between. Germline CDR1 reads KGHSH; CDR2 reads LQKENI. The CDR3 nucleotides read TGTGCCAGCTCCCTCCGGACAGCGGCCAAAAACATTCAGTACTTC. Protein: CASSLRTAAKNIQYF.

This clonotype was seen repeatedly, ten times or more. This chain links TRBV5-1 with TRBJ2-2; 7 bases match TRBD1. CDR3 size: 17 residues. The V segment lost 4 bases and the J segment 0 bases; nucleotides outside the gene matches: 9. Germline CDR1 SGHRS, CDR2 YFSETQ. DNA for the CDR3: TGCGCCAGCAGCCCGCGTGAGGGGGCACCGAACACCGGGGAGCTGTTTTTT. It translates to CASSPREGAPNTGELFF.